Following are 30 T cell receptor beta chains from one sample sequenced in a study of Graves' ophthalmopathy and Graves' hyperthyroidism. RNA served as the template for amplifying TCR beta CDR3 regions. After a first-round RT-PCR with HTBI primers, a second-round multiplex PCR was run. TCRdb independently ran MiXCR on the multiplex PCR reads; one entry per CDR3 protein. The table shows a few hundred thousand distinct CDR3 sequences, with about a sixth occurring only once. Input material: peripheral blood. The receptor set was obtained from an adult woman with stable Graves' hyperthyroidism.

This clonotype was seen many times. The rearrangement links TRBV15 to TRBJ1-1; 11 nucleotides agree with TRBD1. Unmatched junction bases numbered 7, after V lost 6 bases and J lost 1 base. This CDR3 region has 16 residues. The V gene's germline CDR1 is LNHNV and CDR2 YYDKDF (reference sequence). The CDR3 nucleotides read TGTGCCACCAGACCGGACAGGGGGCGATGGAACACTGAAGCTTTCTTT. It encodes CATRPDRGRWNTEAFF.

Many counts were recorded for this clonotype. The chain joins TRBV24-1 to TRBJ2-2; D is undetermined. Trimming stripped 7 bases from V and 6 bases from J, with 11 bases between. Germline loops: CDR1 KGHDR, CDR2 SFDVKD. The CDR3 is made up of 13 amino acids. The CDR3 region is CATSGVQAGELFF. DNA for the CDR3: TGTGCCACCAGCGGAGTCCAGGCCGGGGAGCTGTTTTTT.

There are a few counts of this clonotype. Just one base apart from a much larger clone, this may be a read error. The chain combines TRBV4-2 with TRBJ1-2; D is undetermined. CDR1 and CDR2 from the germline V gene are LGHNA and YNFKEQ. The CDR3 is 15 residues long. As DNA, the CDR3 is TGTGCCAGCAGCCAAGACGGAACGGAAAACTATGGCTTCACCTTC. As protein: CASSQDGTENYGFTF.

This clonotype was recorded once. This sequence joins TRBV7-2 and TRBJ1-1; D remains ambiguous. The length of the CDR3 is 13 residues. The germline V and J ends were trimmed by 5 bases and 4 bases, with 11 bases remaining between them. CDR1 is SGHTA and CDR2 is FQGNSA in the germline V gene. This CDR3 reads CASSERPTTEAFF. The DNA of the CDR3 is TGTGCCAGCAGCGAGCGGCCGACCACTGAAGCTTTCTTT.

CDR3 bases: TGTGCCAGCTCACCATCAGACACGAGGGGGCAGTACTTC. It codes for CASSPSDTRGQYF. The chain carries TRBV18 and TRBJ2-4; D is perhaps TRBD1 (6 bases). Looked up from germline, CDR1 is KGHSH and CDR2 is LQKENI. V shed 2 bases and J shed 13 bases, with 15 bases lying between them. This CDR3 is 13 amino acids long. Looking up the rest from reference TRBV18 and TRBJ2-4 gives the full variable domain: NAGVMQNPRHLVRRRGQEARLRCSPMKGHSHVYWYRQLPEEGLKFMVYLQKENIIDESGMPKERFSAEFPKEGPSILRIQQVVRGDSAAYFCASSPSDTRGQYFGAGTRLSVL.

The sample holds many counts of this clonotype. The V and J genes are TRBV28 and TRBJ1-5; D is uncertain. V lost 4 bases, J lost 0 bases, and 10 bases lay in between. The CDR3 is 15 residues long. CDR1 MDHEN and CDR2 SYDVKM come from the germline V gene. In nucleotides, the CDR3 is TGTGCCAGCAGTTATGCCTCCCGTAGCAATCAGCCCCAGCATTTT. Its protein is CASSYASRSNQPQHF.

In its sample, this clonotype was seen many times. The rearrangement uses TRBV6-5 and TRBJ2-2; D gene unclear. The germline V and J ends were trimmed by 1 base and 2 bases, with 5 bases remaining between them. This CDR3 is 14 amino acids long. From germline, CDR1 is MNHEY and CDR2 SVGAGI. The DNA of the CDR3 is TGTGCCAGCAGTTACTTGAGAAACACCGGGGAGCTGTTTTTT. It yields the protein CASSYLRNTGELFF.

The sample holds many counts of this clonotype. The chain couples TRBV24-1 to TRBJ1-2; D may be TRBD1 (5 bases). CDR1 KGHDR and CDR2 SFDVKD come from the germline V gene. This CDR3 is built from 16 residues. The V and J ends lost 4 bases and 4 bases respectively, with 18 bases between them. CDR3 bases: TGTGCCACCAGTGACACCGGCGTGGGGGACGCCTATGGCTACACCTTC. It codes for CATSDTGVGDAYGYTF.

J is TRBJ2-7 and V is TRBV12-3 or TRBV12-4; the match to TRBD2 covers 10 bases. The CDR3 is 15 residues long. The CDR3 is CASRQTSGAIYKQYV. DNA for the CDR3: TGTGCCAGCAGACAAACTAGCGGGGCTATCTACAAGCAGTACGTC.

This clonotype appeared once. This may arise from a read error, as a much more abundant clone is one base away. The chain is built from TRBV6-2 or TRBV6-3 and TRBJ2-7; the match to TRBD2 covers 13 bases. The CDR3 is 16 amino acids. Germline V CDR1 and CDR2: MNHEY, SVGEGT. V lost 4 bases and J lost 2; bases outside the gene matches: 5. The CDR3 DNA sequence: TGTGCCAGCAGTTTTACTAGCGGGAGGGCGACCTACGAGCAGTACGTC. It yields the protein CASSFTSGRATYEQYV.

The chain couples TRBV6-2 or TRBV6-3 to TRBJ1-1; D possibly corresponds to TRBD1 (6 bases). Trimming shortened V by 2 bases and J by 0 bases, and 10 bases separated the two germline ends. Germline lookup yields CDR1 MNHEY and CDR2 SVGEGT. The CDR3 sequence is 15 residues long. The CDR3 spells CASSYHDRLNTEAFF. CDR3 coding DNA: TGTGCCAGCAGTTACCATGACAGGTTGAACACTGAAGCTTTCTTT.

This clonotype was picked up many times. The rearrangement links TRBV5-1 to TRBJ2-7; no reliable D call. CDR1 is SGHRS and CDR2 is YFSETQ in the germline V gene. The CDR3 totals 14 residues. Between the trimmed V and J ends, which lost 4 bases and 3 bases, there was a span of 14 bases. The CDR3 sequence is CASSPLSPYYEQYF. As DNA, the CDR3 is TGCGCCAGCAGCCCACTGAGTCCCTACTACGAGCAGTACTTC.

This clonotype has a count of ten or more. The chain is built from TRBV12-3 or TRBV12-4 and TRBJ2-7; tentatively, D is TRBD1 (7 bases). The CDR3 spans 13 residues. The ends were cut back, 6 bases at V and 6 bases at J, with 15 bases in the middle. CDR3 residues: CASRQGVGGEQYF. The CDR3 DNA is TGTGCCAGCAGGCAGGGGGTCGGGGGCGAGCAGTACTTC.

This clonotype has ten or more counts. The chain combines TRBV9 with TRBJ2-7; D is possibly TRBD2 (5 bases). There are 13 residues in the CDR3. Germline V gene sequence: CDR1 SGDLS, CDR2 YYNGEE. Trimming cost V 3 bases and J 6 bases, with 13 bases left between them. CDR3 sequence: CASSAGGWVEQYF. CDR3 coding DNA: TGTGCCAGCAGCGCAGGAGGCTGGGTCGAGCAGTACTTC.

This clonotype was seen at least ten times. Just one base apart from a much larger clone, this may be a read error. The V and J genes are TRBV12-3 or TRBV12-4 and TRBJ2-7, with 11 bases identical to TRBD2. V was clipped by 7 bases and J by 8 bases; unmatched bases: 10. The CDR3 runs to 14 residues. The CDR3 sequence: CASTVLAGARKQYF. CDR3 nucleotide sequence: TGTGCCAGCACCGTACTAGCGGGAGCCCGCAAGCAGTACTTC.

This clonotype was seen more than once but under ten times. CDR3 DNA sequence: TGCGCCAGCAGCCAAGCAACAGGGGATGCCTATGGCTACACCTTC. Its protein is CASSQATGDAYGYTF. The chain employs TRBV4-1 and TRBJ1-2; 7 bases match TRBD1. Germline V gene data show CDR1 as MGHRA and CDR2 as YSYEKL. The CDR3 contains 15 residues. The V segment lost 1 base and the J segment 4 bases; nucleotides outside the gene matches: 6.

At least ten counts were recorded for this clonotype. The V call is TRBV27, the J call TRBJ2-1; no definite D call. Trimming removed 5 bases from V and 5 bases from J, with 10 bases in between. The CDR3 length is 13 residues. Germline assignment: CDR1 MNHEY and CDR2 SMNVEV (reference sequence). Here the CDR3 reads CASSAVLDNEQFF. As DNA, the CDR3 is TGTGCCAGCAGTGCCGTCTTGGACAATGAGCAGTTCTTC.

Details on this clonotype: This could be a read error, since a much larger clone is one nucleotide away. V and J are TRBV7-3 and TRBJ1-2; a possible D gene is TRBD1 (6 bases). CDR1 SGHTA and CDR2 FQGTGA come from the germline V gene. This CDR3 comprises 15 residues. The CDR3 region has the DNA TGTGCCATCAGCCCCCGGGGGGGGGCCAGGACGGGCTACACCTTC. Its translation is CAISPRGGARTGYTF.

As to this clonotype: The junction does not match germline at one end; this may be a read error. The V call is TRBV5-1, the J call TRBJ1-1; no reliable D call. Per germline, CDR1 SGHRS and CDR2 YFSETQ. The CDR3 totals 14 residues. CDR3 loop: CASSPGTQNSEAFF. The CDR3 DNA follows: TGCGCCAGCAGCCCGGGAACTCAGAACTCTGAAGCTTTCTTT.

Many counts were recorded for this clonotype. The CDR3: CASSPHTPGGSGANVLTF. In DNA, the CDR3 is TGTGCCAGCAGTCCCCACACCCCGGGAGGGTCCGGGGCCAACGTCCTGACTTTC. The rearrangement links TRBV27 to TRBJ2-6; TRBD2 aligns across 8 bases. Germline lookup yields CDR1 MNHEY and CDR2 SMNVEV (reference sequence). V was clipped by 5 bases and J by 4 bases; unmatched bases: 13. The CDR3 has 18 residues.

This clonotype appeared many times. The CDR3 bases are TGTGCCAGCAGTTTTCGACTAGCGGGTCGTTTAGCCAAAAACATTCAGTACTTC. It translates to CASSFRLAGRLAKNIQYF. The genes are TRBV12-3 or TRBV12-4 and TRBJ2-4; TRBD2 matches 10 bases. J was trimmed by 0 bases and V by 3 bases; bases with no gene match: 8. CDR3 length: 18 amino acids.

The gene calls are TRBV6-1 and TRBJ2-7, with D possibly being TRBD1 (5 bases). This CDR3 spans 12 amino acids. Germline-derived CDR1 and CDR2 are MNHNS and SASEGT. V was clipped by 10 bases and J by 3 bases, with 13 bases between them. CDR3: CATRTQLYEQYF. CDR3 nucleotide sequence: TGTGCCACCCGGACACAACTCTACGAGCAGTACTTC.

The rearrangement links TRBV6-1 to TRBJ2-2; D may be TRBD1 (5 bases). This CDR3 comprises 13 residues. CDR1 is MNHNS, CDR2 SASEGT, per germline. The V end lost 6 bases, the J end lost 6 bases, and 11 bases lay between the germline ends. This chain's CDR3 is CASSILGAGELFF. The CDR3 DNA follows: TGTGCCAGCAGCATCTTAGGGGCCGGGGAGCTGTTTTTT.

The V gene is TRBV3-1, the J gene TRBJ2-2, with 7 bases fitting TRBD2. Germline values: CDR1 LGHDT, CDR2 YNNKEL (reference sequence). V was pared by 9 bases and J by 3 bases, with 4 bases of the junction left unmatched. The CDR3 consists of 13 residues. Here the CDR3 reads CASRTSDTGELFF. As DNA, the CDR3 is TGTGCCAGTCGGACTAGTGACACCGGGGAGCTGTTTTTT. Full variable domain (remainder filled in from reference TRBV3-1 and TRBJ2-2): DTAVSQTPKYLVTQMGNDKSIKCEQNLGHDTMYWYKQDSKKFLKIMFSYNNKELIINETVPNRFSPKSPDKAHLNLHINSLELGDSAVYFCASRTSDTGELFFGEGSRLTVL.

Ten or more counts support this clonotype. V and J are TRBV5-1 and TRBJ2-7, with 11 bases matching TRBD2. J lost 2 bases, V lost 0 bases, and 4 bases had no gene match. The CDR3 has 16 amino acids. The germline V gene has CDR1 SGHRS and CDR2 YFSETQ. CDR3 nucleotides: TGCGCCAGCAGCTTGGGACTAGCGGGACCGGCCTACGAGCAGTACTTC. Protein sequence: CASSLGLAGPAYEQYF.

Concerning this clonotype: At one of its ends the junction is not consistent with the germline gene, which may arise from a read error. The gene calls are TRBV11-1 and TRBJ2-2, with 9 nucleotides matching TRBD2. The CDR3 consists of 16 residues. The germline V gene encodes CDR1 SGHAT and CDR2 FQDESV (reference sequence). CDR3 residues: CASSLTPLAGTGEMFF. In DNA form, the CDR3 reads TGTGCCAGCAGCTTAACCCCACTAGCGGGCACCGGGGAGATGTTTTTT.

In this sample, this clonotype turned up many times. The chain uses TRBV20-1 and TRBJ2-5, with D unclear. CDR1 and CDR2 from the germline V gene are DFQATT and SNEGSKA (reference sequence). The CDR3 runs to 12 residues. V lost 8 bases, J lost 1 base, and 11 bases lay in between. The CDR3 bases are TGCAGTCTGTGGAAGTCCCAAGAGACCCAGTACTTC. Protein sequence: CSLWKSQETQYF.

A note on this clonotype: This sequence may be a read error, since a much larger clone differs from it by one base. The chain links TRBV7-9 to TRBJ2-7, with D perhaps matching TRBD1 or TRBD2 (6 bases each). The germline V gene has CDR1 SEHNR and CDR2 FQNEAQ (reference sequence). The CDR3 spans 12 residues. The CDR3 loop is CASSFPGGQQDF. The CDR3 bases are TGTGCCAGCAGCTTCCCTGGGGGGCAGCAGGACTTC.

There are many counts of this clonotype. The chain has TRBV12-3 or TRBV12-4 and TRBJ1-5; tentative D call: TRBD1 (5 bases). Trimming shortened V by 3 bases and J by 8 bases, and 11 bases separated the two germline ends. This CDR3 contains 13 residues. This CDR3 reads CASSLGGSKPQHF. CDR3 in DNA: TGTGCCAGCAGTTTGGGGGGAAGTAAGCCCCAGCATTTT.

This clonotype was seen many times. The J gene is TRBJ1-6, the V gene TRBV15; D uncertain. The V end lost 7 bases, the J end lost 7 bases, and 11 bases lay between the germline ends. This CDR3 spans 13 amino acids. Germline CDR1 is LNHNV and CDR2 is YYDKDF (reference sequence). DNA for the CDR3: TGTGCCACCAAGAGCACGCGGAATTCACCCCTCCACTTT. Amino acids: CATKSTRNSPLHF.